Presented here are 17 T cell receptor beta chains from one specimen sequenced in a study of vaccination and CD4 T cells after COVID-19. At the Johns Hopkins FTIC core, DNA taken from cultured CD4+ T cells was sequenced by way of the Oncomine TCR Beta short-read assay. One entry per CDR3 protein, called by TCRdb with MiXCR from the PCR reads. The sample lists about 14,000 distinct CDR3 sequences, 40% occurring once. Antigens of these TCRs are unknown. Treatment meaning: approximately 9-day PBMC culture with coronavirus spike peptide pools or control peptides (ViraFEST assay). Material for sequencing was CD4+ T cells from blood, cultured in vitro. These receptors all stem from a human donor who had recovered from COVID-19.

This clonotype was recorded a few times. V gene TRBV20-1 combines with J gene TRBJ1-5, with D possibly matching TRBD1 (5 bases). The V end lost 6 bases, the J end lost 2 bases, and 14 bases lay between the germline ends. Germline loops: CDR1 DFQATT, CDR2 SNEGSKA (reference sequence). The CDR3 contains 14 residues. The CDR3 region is CSAPRALGNQPQHF. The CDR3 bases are TGCAGTGCCCCCAGGGCGTTGGGCAATCAGCCCCAGCATTTT.

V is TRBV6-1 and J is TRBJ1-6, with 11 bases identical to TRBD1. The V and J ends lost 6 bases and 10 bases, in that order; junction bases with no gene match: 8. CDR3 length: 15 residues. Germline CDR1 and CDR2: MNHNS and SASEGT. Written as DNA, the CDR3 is TGTGCCAGCAGCGGGACAGGGGGGCTAGAATCACCCCTCCACTTT. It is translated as CASSGTGGLESPLHF.

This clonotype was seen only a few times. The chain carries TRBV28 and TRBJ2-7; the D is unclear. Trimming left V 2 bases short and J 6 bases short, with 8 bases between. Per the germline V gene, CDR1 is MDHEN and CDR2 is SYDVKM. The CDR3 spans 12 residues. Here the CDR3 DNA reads TGTGCCAGCAGTTTAGTAGAACGCGAGCAGTACTTC. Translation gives CASSLVEREQYF.

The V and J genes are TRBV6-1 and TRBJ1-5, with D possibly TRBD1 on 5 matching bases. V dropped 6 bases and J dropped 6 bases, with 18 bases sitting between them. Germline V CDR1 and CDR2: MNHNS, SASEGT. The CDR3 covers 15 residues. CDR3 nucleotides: TGTGCCAGCAGCCGGCGCGCGACAGAAGGTCAGCCCCAGCATTTT. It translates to CASSRRATEGQPQHF.

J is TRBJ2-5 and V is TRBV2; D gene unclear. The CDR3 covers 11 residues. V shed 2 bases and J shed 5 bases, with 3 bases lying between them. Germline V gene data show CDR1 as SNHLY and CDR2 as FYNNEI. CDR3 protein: CASSEWETQYF. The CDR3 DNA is TGTGCCAGCAGTGAATGGGAGACCCAGTACTTC.

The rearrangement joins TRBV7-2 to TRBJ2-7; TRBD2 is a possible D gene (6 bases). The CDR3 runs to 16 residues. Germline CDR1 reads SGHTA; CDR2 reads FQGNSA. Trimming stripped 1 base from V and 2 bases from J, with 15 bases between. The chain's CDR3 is CASSLGAGPLTYEQYF. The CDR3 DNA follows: TGTGCCAGCAGCTTAGGCGCGGGACCCCTAACCTACGAGCAGTACTTC.

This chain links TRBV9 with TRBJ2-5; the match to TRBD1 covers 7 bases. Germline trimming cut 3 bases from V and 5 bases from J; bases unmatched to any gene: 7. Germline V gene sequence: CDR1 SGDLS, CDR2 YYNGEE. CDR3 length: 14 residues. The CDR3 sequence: CASSGTGVVETQYF. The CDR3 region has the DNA TGTGCCAGCAGCGGGACAGGAGTCGTGGAGACCCAGTACTTC. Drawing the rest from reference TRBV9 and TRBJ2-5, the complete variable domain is DSGVTQTPKHLITATGQRVTLRCSPRSGDLSVYWYQQSLDQGLQFLIQYYNGEERAKGNILERFSAQQFPDLHSELNLSSLELGDSALYFCASSGTGVVETQYFGPGTRLLVL.

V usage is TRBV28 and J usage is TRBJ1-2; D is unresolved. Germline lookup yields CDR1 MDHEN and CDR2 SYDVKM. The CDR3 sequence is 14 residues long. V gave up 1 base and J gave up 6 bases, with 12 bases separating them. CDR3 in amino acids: CASSLLLTSDGYTF. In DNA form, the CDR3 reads TGTGCCAGCAGTTTATTATTGACGTCGGATGGCTACACCTTC.

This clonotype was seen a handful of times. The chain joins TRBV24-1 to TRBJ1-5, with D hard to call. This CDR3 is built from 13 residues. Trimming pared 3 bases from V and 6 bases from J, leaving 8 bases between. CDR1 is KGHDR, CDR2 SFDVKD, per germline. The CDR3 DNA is TGTGCCACCAGTGATGTTGAAGGTCAGCCCCAGCATTTT. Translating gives CATSDVEGQPQHF.

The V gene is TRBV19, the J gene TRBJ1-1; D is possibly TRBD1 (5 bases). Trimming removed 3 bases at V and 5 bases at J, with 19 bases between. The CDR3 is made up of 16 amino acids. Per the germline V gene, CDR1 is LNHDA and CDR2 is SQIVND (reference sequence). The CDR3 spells CASSIGGGGTETEAFF. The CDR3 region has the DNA TGTGCCAGTAGTATCGGCGGGGGAGGGACGGAAACTGAAGCTTTCTTT.

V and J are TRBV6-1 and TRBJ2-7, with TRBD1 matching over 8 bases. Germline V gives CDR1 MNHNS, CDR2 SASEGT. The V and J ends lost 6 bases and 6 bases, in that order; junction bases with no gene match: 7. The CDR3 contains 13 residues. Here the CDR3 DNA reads TGTGCCAGCAGGACGACAGGGGCGGGCGAGCAGTACTTC. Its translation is CASRTTGAGEQYF.

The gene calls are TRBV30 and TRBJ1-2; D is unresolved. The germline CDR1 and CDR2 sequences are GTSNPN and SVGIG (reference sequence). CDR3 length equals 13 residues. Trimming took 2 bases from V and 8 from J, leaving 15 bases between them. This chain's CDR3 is CAWSLSLDFGYTF. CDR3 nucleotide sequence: TGTGCCTGGAGTCTTTCCCTTGATTTCGGCTACACCTTC.

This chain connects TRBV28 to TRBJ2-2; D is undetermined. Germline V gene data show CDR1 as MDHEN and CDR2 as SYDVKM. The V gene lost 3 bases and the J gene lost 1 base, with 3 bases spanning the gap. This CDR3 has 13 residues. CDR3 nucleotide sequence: TGTGCCAGCAGTTTGGTGAACACCGGGGAGCTGTTTTTT. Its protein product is CASSLVNTGELFF.

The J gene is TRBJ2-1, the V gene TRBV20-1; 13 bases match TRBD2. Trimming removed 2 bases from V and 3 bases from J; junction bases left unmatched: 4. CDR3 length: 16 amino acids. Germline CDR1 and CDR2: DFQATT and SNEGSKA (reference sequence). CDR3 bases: TGCAGTGCTAGAACTAGCGGGAGGGCCTTCTACAATGAGCAGTTCTTC. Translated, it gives CSARTSGRAFYNEQFF.

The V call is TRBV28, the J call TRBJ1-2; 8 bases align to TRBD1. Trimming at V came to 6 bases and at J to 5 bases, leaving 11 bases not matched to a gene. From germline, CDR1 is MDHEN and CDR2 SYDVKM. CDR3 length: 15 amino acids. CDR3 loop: CASRNRDRTPYGYTF. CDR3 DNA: TGTGCCAGCAGAAACCGGGACAGGACTCCTTATGGCTACACCTTC.

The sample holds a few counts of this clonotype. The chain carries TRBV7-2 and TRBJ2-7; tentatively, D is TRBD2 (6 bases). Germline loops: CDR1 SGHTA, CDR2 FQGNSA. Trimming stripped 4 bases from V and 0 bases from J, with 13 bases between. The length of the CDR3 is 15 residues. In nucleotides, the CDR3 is TGTGCCAGCAGCTCAAGCGGGTTGAGCTCCTACGAGCAGTACTTC. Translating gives CASSSSGLSSYEQYF.

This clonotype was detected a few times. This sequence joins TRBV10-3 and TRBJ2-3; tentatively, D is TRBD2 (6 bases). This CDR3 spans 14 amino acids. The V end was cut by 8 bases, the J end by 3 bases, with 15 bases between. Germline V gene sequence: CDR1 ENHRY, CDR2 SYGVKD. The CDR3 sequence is CAIGDSRNTDTQYF. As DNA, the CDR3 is TGTGCCATCGGGGACTCCCGGAATACAGATACGCAGTATTTT.